Each of the 13 T cell receptor beta chains below was sequenced from the same sample in a study of PD-1 blockade in classical Hodgkin lymphoma. Time point reported: newly diagnosed, previously untreated cHL patient sample. Negative selection with magnetic separation was used to purify CD4+ T cells from thawed PBMCs. Profiled with immunoSEQ multiplex PCR; TCRdb holds only in-frame clones, not every one. The sample yields 20,000 to 25,000 clones, approximately 90% seen once. The specimen sequenced was CD4+ T cells from blood. These receptor sequences come from a human donor with classical Hodgkin lymphoma.

The rearrangement joins TRBV6-1 to TRBJ2-7, with D hard to call. The CDR3 is 14 amino acids. V gave up 3 bases and J gave up 5 bases, with 14 bases separating them. Germline CDR1 reads MNHNS; CDR2 reads SASEGT. The CDR3 DNA is TGTGCCAGCAGTGACCAAGGGCCGGTCCACGAGCAGTACTTC. This codes for CASSDQGPVHEQYF.

The CDR3 is CASSLSSVALAKNIQYF. In DNA form, the CDR3 reads TGTGCCAGCAGTTTATCGTCGGTAGCGCTAGCCAAAAACATTCAGTACTTC. The V call is TRBV27, the J call TRBJ2-4, with a possible D match to TRBD2 (5 bases). V lost 0 bases to trimming and J lost 0 bases, with 12 bases between them. The CDR3 is 17 residues long. Germline V CDR1 and CDR2: MNHEY, SMNVEV (reference sequence).

This clone was found once. This sequence joins TRBV6-5 and TRBJ2-3, with D tentatively TRBD1 (5 bases). This CDR3 has 15 amino acids. Trimming stripped 2 bases from V and 3 bases from J, with 12 bases between. Germline V CDR1 and CDR2: MNHEY, SVGAGI. The CDR3 bases are TGTGCCAGCAGTTACGGGGCAGGGCGGACAGATACGCAGTATTTT. This translates into CASSYGAGRTDTQYF.

This chain joins TRBV10-3 and TRBJ2-2, with no clear D. This CDR3 spans 15 amino acids. V gave up 3 bases and J gave up 0 bases, with 8 bases separating them. Germline lookup yields CDR1 ENHRY and CDR2 SYGVKD. The CDR3 loop is CAISDPDANTGELFF. The CDR3 DNA reads TGTGCCATCAGTGATCCCGACGCGAACACCGGGGAGCTGTTTTTT.

The V and J genes are TRBV6-6 and TRBJ2-5, with D maybe TRBD2 (6 bases). The germline V gene has CDR1 MNHNY and CDR2 SVGAGI (reference sequence). The CDR3 consists of 15 residues. V lost 4 bases and J lost 0, with 12 bases in between. The chain's CDR3 is CASSLPAGYQETQYF. CDR3 DNA sequence: TGTGCCAGCAGTTTGCCGGCGGGGTACCAAGAGACCCAGTACTTC.

This rearrangement joins TRBV28 to TRBJ1-1; TRBD1 matches 8 bases. There are 15 residues in the CDR3. Germline loops: CDR1 MDHEN, CDR2 SYDVKM. V lost 3 bases, J lost 12 bases, and 15 bases stayed unmatched. CDR3 residues: CASSFKGGRDRPTFF. CDR3 DNA sequence: TGTGCCAGCAGTTTTAAGGGGGGCCGGGACAGGCCAACTTTCTTT.

The CDR3 bases are TGTGCCAGTAGCAAGACACGCCATGAAGGCTACACCTTC. This gives the protein CASSKTRHEGYTF. The chain uses TRBV19 and TRBJ1-2; D uncertain. Germline V gene lookup returns CDR1 LNHDA and CDR2 SQIVND (reference sequence). The CDR3 extends over 13 amino acids. Trimming pared 6 bases from V and 8 bases from J, leaving 16 bases between.

The chain recombines TRBV27 with TRBJ2-7; 12 nucleotides line up with TRBD2. CDR3 length equals 15 residues. In germline, CDR1 is MNHEY, CDR2 SMNVEV (reference sequence). V trimming: 6 bases; J trimming: 3 bases; junction bases outside the gene matches: 6. CDR3 sequence reads: CASSLGLAGYYEQYF. Here the CDR3 DNA reads TGTGCCAGCAGCCTAGGACTAGCGGGATACTACGAGCAGTACTTC.

The chain recombines TRBV2 with TRBJ1-1, with D hard to call. The CDR3 is 16 amino acids. From germline, CDR1 is SNHLY and CDR2 FYNNEI. V lost 3 bases to trimming and J lost 3 bases, with 17 bases between them. As DNA, the CDR3 is TGTGCCAGCAGTGAGCAGCGTACCTCACTGGACACTGAAGCTTTCTTT. Translated: CASSEQRTSLDTEAFF.

The chain couples TRBV5-1 to TRBJ1-4; D unclear. Trimming stripped 1 base from V and 3 bases from J, with 7 bases between. This CDR3 spans 14 amino acids. Germline CDR1 reads SGHRS; CDR2 reads YFSETQ. The CDR3 is CASSLLAANEKLFF. In DNA, the CDR3 is TGCGCCAGCAGCTTGTTGGCGGCTAATGAAAAACTGTTTTTT.

The rearrangement links TRBV29-1 to TRBJ1-1; no reliable D call. The CDR3 sequence is 13 residues long. Trimming left V 7 bases short and J 0 bases short, with 12 bases between. Germline values: CDR1 SQVTM, CDR2 ANQGSEA. The CDR3 DNA reads as TGCAGCGCTTTGGGAAATTTGAACACTGAAGCTTTCTTT. Its translation: CSALGNLNTEAFF.

The chain couples TRBV21-1 to TRBJ2-2; the table's D call of TRBD2 was not tested on the DNA. TRBV21-1 is assigned pseudogene status. The CDR3 totals 15 residues. CDR3 in DNA: TGTGCCAGCGCAATGACTAGCGGGAAGTCCGGGGAGCTGTTTTTT. It is translated as CASAMTSGKSGELFF.

V and J are TRBV5-4 and TRBJ2-3; 7 nucleotides match TRBD2. Germline CDR1 and CDR2: SGHNT and YYREEE (reference sequence). The junction had 11 bases not matched to a gene; V was cut back by 4 bases and J by 6 bases. The CDR3 runs to 15 residues. CDR3 nucleotide sequence: TGTGCCAGCAGCCCTTCGACGGGGGAGGGGGATACGCAGTATTTT. Its protein is CASSPSTGEGDTQYF.